The clone carrying this T cell receptor beta chain showed up many times. Antigen specificity is unknown. Primed by a sample-barcoded 5' primer and a J-beta primer mix, a second PCR proceeded for about 6 to 12 cycles. In TCRdb, the 5' RACE reads were re-called with MiXCR into one record per CDR3 protein. Seen here are about 780,000 distinct CDR3 sequences, 46% observed once, and the top ten hold about a sixth. The CDR3 runs to 17 residues. These data are taken from a study of blood T cells in healthy people across ages. Findings and caveats of the study: When set beside aged donors, long-lived donors presented more naive CD4+ cells and higher diversity. The unknown donor CMV status may have confounded expanded clonotype changes.

The V call is TRBV21-1, the J call TRBJ2-1; the table assigns TRBD2, which was not confirmed against the DNA. TRBV21-1 is assigned pseudogene status. The origin of this receptor is an elderly man in good health. The sequenced sample consisted of blood. The CDR3 nucleotides are TGTGCCAGGCCATCGATTAGCGGGCTAGCGTCCTACAATGAGCAGTTCTTC. This codes for CARPSISGLASYNEQFF.